This record covers a single T cell receptor (beta chain). The PCR used 60 Vbeta and 13 Jbeta primers. Only in-frame clones appear in the TCRdb table, and some are missing; sequencing was by immunoSEQ multiplex PCR. This sample contains 65,000 to 95,000 clones. The record originates from a study of cytomegalovirus exposure and HLA in healthy donors. Across the whole study: A prior analysis found 117 million unique TCR beta sequences from some 200 million T cells.

V shed 5 bases, J shed 4 bases, and the junction held 4 bases outside the gene matches. The germline gives CDR1 GTSNPN, CDR2 SVGIG (reference sequence). The CDR3 spans 13 residues. The clonotype was recovered from a woman in her sixties in good health and CMV-seronegative. Sequenced input: PBMCs. J is TRBJ2-7 and V is TRBV30; the match to TRBD1 covers 11 bases. CDR3 residues: CAWSDRGHYEQYF. The CDR3 region has the DNA TGTGCCTGGTCGGACAGGGGGCATTACGAGCAGTACTTC.